This TCR beta chain stems from a study of T cells in Graves' hyperthyroidism and ophthalmopathy. Study outcomes and limitations: Separating ophthalmopathy from stable hyperthyroidism was achieved by a 13 V-J model. Most thyroid clonotypes that were expanded above 0.001 also turned up in blood.

Lactation, pregnancy, other autoimmune disease or uncontrolled infection excluded patients. The PBMCs were sourced from fresh peripheral blood (about 9.7 ml). Trimming shortened V by 6 bases and J by 0 bases, and 12 bases separated the two germline ends. This CDR3 has 15 residues. Germline CDR1 reads LNHDA; CDR2 reads SQIVND (reference sequence). This clonotype was detected ten times or more. Its specificity is not known. There were TCR beta CDR3 regions amplified from RNA transcripts. Using the HTBI primer set, a first-round RT-PCR was run on the TCR CDR3. TCRdb analysed the multiplex PCR reads with MiXCR anew, one entry per CDR3 protein. The sample yields some 510,000 distinct CDR3 sequences, around 21% seen once.

Sequencing used blood. The rearrangement joins TRBV19 to TRBJ1-3, with D perhaps TRBD1 (5 bases). This TCR derives from a man between 18 and 29 years old with Graves' hyperthyroidism. CDR3: CASRPDSVSGNTIYF. The CDR3, as DNA: TGTGCCAGTAGACCAGACAGTGTCTCTGGAAACACCATATATTTT. Using reference TRBV19 and TRBJ1-3 for the parts outside the CDR3, the full variable domain is DGGITQSPKYLFRKEGQNVTLSCEQNLNHDAMYWYRQDPGQGLRLIYYSQIVNDFQKGDIAEGYSVSREKKESFPLTVTSAQKNPTAFYLCASRPDSVSGNTIYFGEGSWLTVV.